These 25 T cell receptor beta chains were sequenced from one sample in a study of T cells in localized non-small cell lung cancer. Sequencing was performed with immunoSEQ multiplex PCR; in TCRdb, only in-frame clones are kept and a portion is missing. This sample yields 75,000 to 85,000 clones, of which around 84% are seen a single time; nearly 9.5% belongs to the top ten. Sample: peripheral blood, taken before any cancer treatment. These receptors originate from a female donor older than 55 with stage I lung adenocarcinoma.

This rearrangement joins TRBV18 to TRBJ1-2; 9 bases map to TRBD1. V lost 3 bases, J lost 4 bases, and 3 bases stayed unmatched. CDR3 length: 14 amino acids. Germline-derived CDR1 and CDR2 are KGHSH and LQKENI. Here the CDR3 DNA reads TGTGCCAGCTCACCTATGGGACAGGGCTATGGCTACACCTTC. As protein: CASSPMGQGYGYTF.

This clone occurred once. CDR3 sequence reads: CASSVDSTYGYTF. In DNA, the CDR3 is TGTGCCAGCAGCGTAGATTCGACCTATGGCTACACCTTC. The chain couples TRBV9 to TRBJ1-2; D not certain. Germline lookup yields CDR1 SGDLS and CDR2 YYNGEE. This CDR3 is built from 13 residues. Trimming cost V 0 bases and J 4 bases, with 7 bases left between them.

The chain joins TRBV29-1 to TRBJ1-3, with a tentative D call TRBD1 (5 bases). The CDR3 spans 13 residues. Per the germline V gene, CDR1 is SQVTM and CDR2 is ANQGSEA. The V and J ends lost 6 bases and 0 bases respectively, with 9 bases between them. CDR3 nucleotides: TGCAGCGTCGAGGGGAGCTCTGGAAACACCATATATTTT. Residues: CSVEGSSGNTIYF. The variable domain in full, with the rest retrieved from reference TRBV29-1 and TRBJ1-3, is SAVISQKPSRDICQRGTSLTIQCQVDSQVTMMFWYRQQPGQSLTLIATANQGSEATYESGFVIDKFPISRPNLTFSTLTVSNMSPEDSSIYLCSVEGSSGNTIYFGEGSWLTVV.

The table lists this clone with a count of one. This chain links TRBV6-5 with TRBJ2-5; 7 bases map to TRBD1. V was clipped by 4 bases and J by 0 bases; unmatched bases: 8. The CDR3 spans 16 residues. Germline CDR1 reads MNHEY; CDR2 reads SVGAGI. CDR3 region: CASSSRQGTYQETQYF. The DNA of the CDR3 is TGTGCCAGCAGTTCCCGACAGGGAACGTACCAAGAGACCCAGTACTTC.

The genes are TRBV4-2 and TRBJ2-6; a possible D gene is TRBD1 (5 bases). There are 16 residues in the CDR3. The germline CDR1 and CDR2 sequences are LGHNA and YNFKEQ. V was trimmed by 0 bases and J by 6 bases, leaving 12 bases between them. CDR3 loop: CASSQDRQHQANVLTF. DNA for the CDR3: TGTGCCAGCAGCCAAGATCGACAGCATCAGGCCAACGTCCTGACTTTC.

The chain is built from TRBV7-2 and TRBJ1-2; D might be TRBD1 (6 bases). Germline assignment: CDR1 SGHTA and CDR2 FQGNSA. V gave up 2 bases and J gave up 8 bases, with 15 bases separating them. CDR3 length: 14 residues. CDR3 coding DNA: TGTGCCAGCAGCTTACTCGGTCAGGGACACGGCTACACCTTC. Its protein is CASSLLGQGHGYTF. The whole variable domain, filled in from reference TRBV7-2 and TRBJ1-2, reads GAGVSQSPSNKVTEKGKDVELRCDPISGHTALYWYRQSLGQGLEFLIYFQGNSAPDKSGLPSDRFSAERTGGSVSTLTIQRTQQEDSAVYLCASSLLGQGHGYTFGSGTRLTVV.

V is TRBV7-2 and J is TRBJ2-3; 11 nucleotides line up with TRBD2. This CDR3 spans 17 amino acids. With 2 bases clipped from V and 1 base from J, the junction kept 5 bases outside the gene matches. Germline V gene data show CDR1 as SGHTA and CDR2 as FQGNSA. This CDR3 is CASSLLAGGPGTDTQYF. CDR3 bases: TGTGCCAGCAGCTTATTAGCGGGAGGGCCGGGCACAGATACGCAGTATTTT.

The CDR3 DNA sequence: TGTGCCTGGAGTGGGCGCTGGGACACTGAAGCTTTCTTT. It yields the protein CAWSGRWDTEAFF. J is TRBJ1-1 and V is TRBV30; no reliable D call. Trimming took 1 base from V and 3 from J, leaving 9 bases between them. Germline values: CDR1 GTSNPN, CDR2 SVGIG (reference sequence). This CDR3 has 13 residues.

The CDR3 reads CAVSHPGPNTEAFF. CDR3 bases: TGTGCCGTATCCCACCCGGGACCCAACACTGAAGCTTTCTTT. The chain carries TRBV10-3 and TRBJ1-1, with D tentatively TRBD1 (5 bases). The V gene's germline CDR1 is ENHRY and CDR2 SYGVKD. The CDR3 is 14 amino acids. Trimming took off 11 bases at V and 2 bases at J, with 18 bases between the two ends.

This clone has only a few counts. CDR3: CASSFPLAGGSGYNEQFF. Written as DNA, the CDR3 is TGTGCCAGCAGTTTCCCCTTAGCGGGAGGTAGCGGCTACAATGAGCAGTTCTTC. V usage is TRBV28 and J usage is TRBJ2-1; TRBD2 agrees at 10 bases. Germline CDR1 is MDHEN and CDR2 is SYDVKM. V shed 3 bases and J 3 bases; nucleotides not matched to a gene: 11. This CDR3 region has 18 residues.

This rearrangement joins TRBV7-3 to TRBJ2-1; a possible D gene is TRBD1 (5 bases). Germline CDR1 SGHTA, CDR2 FQGTGA. The CDR3 is 14 residues long. V was trimmed by 5 bases and J by 3 bases, leaving 11 bases between them. The CDR3 is CASSDTGLYNEQFF. The DNA of the CDR3 is TGTGCCAGCAGCGATACAGGCCTCTACAATGAGCAGTTCTTC. The whole variable domain, filled in from reference TRBV7-3 and TRBJ2-1, reads GAGVSQTPSNKVTEKGKYVELRCDPISGHTALYWYRQSLGQGPEFLIYFQGTGAADDSGLPNDRFFAVRPEGSVSTLKIQRTERGDSAVYLCASSDTGLYNEQFFGPGTRLTVL.

The table lists this clone with a count of one. The V gene is TRBV27, the J gene TRBJ2-7, with 10 nucleotides matching TRBD2. After removal of 3 bases from V and 4 bases from J, the junction contained 6 bases not matched to a gene. The CDR3 runs to 15 residues. Looked up from germline, CDR1 is MNHEY and CDR2 is SMNVEV (reference sequence). For the CDR3, the DNA is TGTGCCAGCAGTTTGCGACTAGCGGGTTCTTACGAGCAGTACTTC. Encoded protein: CASSLRLAGSYEQYF.

The chain employs TRBV6-1 and TRBJ1-4; no firm D call. V was shortened by 6 bases and J by 5 bases, with 4 bases between the two germline ends. The CDR3 contains 11 residues. Germline CDR1 reads MNHNS; CDR2 reads SASEGT. The CDR3 DNA reads as TGTGCCAGCAGCCAGAATGAAAAACTGTTTTTT. It specifies CASSQNEKLFF.

The chain has TRBV6-5 and TRBJ2-7; perhaps TRBD1 as D (5 bases). CDR1 is MNHEY, CDR2 SVGAGI, per germline. This CDR3 is 15 amino acids long. V lost 0 bases and J lost 5, with 14 bases in between. The CDR3 protein is CASSYSRPGPDEQYF. The CDR3 DNA is TGTGCCAGCAGTTACTCACGCCCAGGGCCGGACGAGCAGTACTTC.

This clone has a handful of counts. The rearrangement uses TRBV7-3 and TRBJ2-5, with a tentative D call TRBD1 (6 bases). With 5 bases removed from V and 4 bases from J, the gap between germline ends came to 17 bases. In germline, CDR1 is SGHTA, CDR2 FQGTGA. This CDR3 region has 15 residues. The CDR3 region is CASSLRGTHRETQYF. CDR3 nucleotides: TGTGCCAGCAGCCTAAGAGGGACACACCGAGAGACCCAGTACTTC.

This chain joins TRBV7-2 and TRBJ1-5, with D hard to call. From germline, CDR1 is SGHTA and CDR2 FQGNSA. V was shortened by 5 bases and J by 7 bases, with 18 bases between the two germline ends. CDR3 length equals 15 residues. CDR3 coding DNA: TGTGCCAGCAGCCCGATTCCCAGCCGAGAGCAGCCCCAGCATTTT. It codes for CASSPIPSREQPQHF.

The chain combines TRBV7-3 with TRBJ2-1, with 8 bases identical to TRBD2. The CDR3 loop spans 14 amino acids. CDR1 is SGHTA and CDR2 is FQGTGA in the germline V gene. After removal of 5 bases from V and 5 bases from J, the junction contained 5 bases not matched to a gene. CDR3 region: CASSSSGGHNEQFF. The CDR3 DNA reads as TGTGCCAGCAGCAGCAGCGGGGGCCACAATGAGCAGTTCTTC.

The rearrangement uses TRBV5-1 and TRBJ2-7; the D gene is possibly TRBD2 (5 bases). The germline gives CDR1 SGHRS, CDR2 YFSETQ. The CDR3 sequence is 14 residues long. The V end lost 4 bases, the J end lost 12 bases, and 23 bases lay between the germline ends. CDR3 bases: TGCGCCAGCAGCCGGGGAATGCAGGAACCCGGTCGGTACTTC. It is translated as CASSRGMQEPGRYF. The whole variable domain, filled in from reference TRBV5-1 and TRBJ2-7, reads KAGVTQTPRYLIKTRGQQVTLSCSPISGHRSVSWYQQTPGQGLQFLFEYFSETQRNKGNFPGRFSGRQFSNSRSEMNVSTLELGDSALYLCASSRGMQEPGRYFGPGTRLTVT.

The CDR3 DNA reads TGTGCCAGCAGCTTATCGGACACCCGCCCCGAGCAGTACTTC. Protein product: CASSLSDTRPEQYF. The chain combines TRBV7-3 with TRBJ2-7, with a weak D call TRBD1 (5 bases). V lost 2 bases, J lost 6 bases, and 14 bases lay in between. CDR3 size: 14 residues. The germline gives CDR1 SGHTA, CDR2 FQGTGA. Supplemented by reference TRBV7-3 and TRBJ2-7, the full variable domain reads GAGVSQTPSNKVTEKGKYVELRCDPISGHTALYWYRQSLGQGPEFLIYFQGTGAADDSGLPNDRFFAVRPEGSVSTLKIQRTERGDSAVYLCASSLSDTRPEQYFGPGTRLTVT.

The rearrangement uses TRBV7-2 and TRBJ2-7, with 8 bases lining up with TRBD1. This CDR3 is 13 amino acids long. The V gene's germline CDR1 is SGHTA and CDR2 FQGNSA. The junction had 7 bases not matched to a gene; V was cut back by 3 bases and J by 9 bases. Written as DNA, the CDR3 is TGTGCCAGCAGCTTTCCGGGACAGGAGGGGCAGTACTTC. Residues: CASSFPGQEGQYF. The variable domain in full, with the rest retrieved from reference TRBV7-2 and TRBJ2-7, is GAGVSQSPSNKVTEKGKDVELRCDPISGHTALYWYRQSLGQGLEFLIYFQGNSAPDKSGLPSDRFSAERTGGSVSTLTIQRTQQEDSAVYLCASSFPGQEGQYFGPGTRLTVT.

The table lists this clone with a count of one. The rearrangement joins TRBV9 to TRBJ1-1; D is ambiguous. V lost 3 bases and J lost 6, with 15 bases in between. CDR3 length: 14 amino acids. CDR1 is SGDLS and CDR2 is YYNGEE in the germline V gene. In DNA form, the CDR3 reads TGTGCCAGCAGCGAGACGTCGATCGTAGCTGAAGCTTTCTTT. It is translated as CASSETSIVAEAFF. Supplemented by reference TRBV9 and TRBJ1-1, the full variable domain reads DSGVTQTPKHLITATGQRVTLRCSPRSGDLSVYWYQQSLDQGLQFLIQYYNGEERAKGNILERFSAQQFPDLHSELNLSSLELGDSALYFCASSETSIVAEAFFGQGTRLTVV.

This chain links TRBV5-1 with TRBJ2-3; tentatively, D is TRBD2 (6 bases). This CDR3 has 14 residues. V was trimmed by 0 bases and J by 1 base, leaving 6 bases between them. CDR1 is SGHRS and CDR2 is YFSETQ in the germline V gene. CDR3 sequence: CASSLASGTDTQYF. CDR3 sequence (DNA): TGCGCCAGCAGCTTGGCTAGCGGCACAGATACGCAGTATTTT.

The table lists this clone with a few counts. V and J are TRBV4-2 and TRBJ2-2; 9 nucleotides align to TRBD1. Trimming cost V 2 bases and J 5 bases; bases outside gene matches: 6. Per the germline V gene, CDR1 is LGHNA and CDR2 is YNFKEQ. The CDR3 runs 16 residues. CDR3 bases: TGTGCCAGCAGCCAAAAAGGACAGGGGTTGACCGGGGAGCTGTTTTTT. It is translated as CASSQKGQGLTGELFF.

The table lists this clone with a count of one. V is TRBV7-9 and J is TRBJ2-1; D not resolved. Germline lookup yields CDR1 SEHNR and CDR2 FQNEAQ (reference sequence). The germline V and J ends were trimmed by 7 bases and 0 bases, with 19 bases remaining between them. This CDR3 has 17 residues. The CDR3 nucleotides read TGTGCCAGCACCCAATACCCGGGCAGGAGCTCCTACAATGAGCAGTTCTTC. Its protein product is CASTQYPGRSSYNEQFF.

The genes are TRBV29-1 and TRBJ1-2, with D unresolved. V lost 1 base to trimming and J lost 4 bases, with 13 bases between them. This CDR3 contains 14 residues. The germline CDR1 and CDR2 sequences are SQVTM and ANQGSEA. CDR3 amino acids: CSVEVGRRAYGYTF. The DNA of the CDR3 is TGCAGCGTTGAAGTTGGACGAAGGGCCTATGGCTACACCTTC.